These T cell receptor beta chains were read from a single sample in a study of T cells expressing NK-cell markers. TCRdb re-called the 5' RACE reads; one entry per CDR3 protein, DNA not given. This repertoire includes around 550,000 distinct CDR3 sequences. Sequencing used blood T cells: a sorted CD56 or NKG2C T cell subset, CD4+ or CD8+ T cells, or bulk PBMC T cells (not recorded which). The receptor set was obtained from a man aged 18 to 29 in good health. Both conserved end residues are part of each CDR3.

V: TRBV27
J: TRBJ2-5
CDR3: CATSVRGSQETQYF

V: TRBV5-5
J: TRBJ1-6
CDR3: CASSLLGSHNSPLHF

V: TRBV29-1
J: TRBJ2-7
CDR3: CSVDFGATEQYF

V: TRBV5-6
J: TRBJ2-1
CDR3: CASSFRDRGFDEQFF

V: TRBV10-3
J: TRBJ2-5
CDR3: CAISSGSVQETQYF

V: TRBV27
J: TRBJ2-6
CDR3: CASRRGALGANVLTF

V: TRBV7-2
J: TRBJ2-1
CDR3: CASSPGQGVSGIKFF

V: TRBV12-3/TRBV12-4
J: TRBJ2-1
CDR3: CASRTGTGGNNEQFF

V: TRBV21-1
J: TRBJ2-3
CDR3: CASSTKGPVCTDTQYF

V: TRBV7-8
J: TRBJ2-3
CDR3: CASSYNSGAARDTQYF